This T cell receptor beta chain derives from a study of blood T cell repertoires in COVID-19. About the study: In each case, the material was cDNA or gDNA derived from T cells, B-cell-depleted T cells, or PBMCs.

Profiled with immunoSEQ multiplex PCR; TCRdb holds only in-frame clones, not every one. The repertoire consists of under 150,000 clones, with around 81% occurring once and the leading ten covering 5%. V lost 0 bases and J lost 2, with 5 bases in between. Looked up from germline, CDR1 is SGHKS and CDR2 is YYEKEE (reference sequence). The CDR3 consists of 13 residues. The sequenced sample consisted of peripheral blood. This TCR was sampled from a woman aged 45-65 years with acute or convalescent COVID-19. The chain links TRBV5-5 to TRBJ1-2; TRBD1 might be the D (5 bases). The CDR3 bases are TGTGCCAGCAGCTTGGGGGGCAACTATGGCTACACCTTC. Protein: CASSLGGNYGYTF. The full variable domain, its missing parts supplied by reference TRBV5-5 and TRBJ1-2, is DAGVTQSPTHLIKTRGQQVTLRCSPISGHKSVSWYQQVLGQGPQFIFQYYEKEERGRGNFPDRFSARQFPNYSSELNVNALLLGDSALYLCASSLGGNYGYTFGSGTRLTVV.